What follows are 18 T cell receptor beta chains derived from one specimen sequenced in a study of cytomegalovirus exposure and HLA in healthy donors. 60 Vbeta and 13 Jbeta primers were used in PCR. This table comes from immunoSEQ multiplex PCR, and its TCRdb copy is limited to in-frame clones, with some not included. Counted here are 100,000 to 150,000 clones, around four fifths occurring once; the ten biggest clones make up 1.5%. Sequenced material: PBMCs. The origin of the receptors is a female donor in good health and CMV-seronegative.

This clone has more than one count but fewer than ten. V and J are TRBV2 and TRBJ2-7, with TRBD1 identical over 7 bases. This CDR3 comprises 13 residues. J lost 4 bases, V lost 3 bases, and 3 bases had no gene match. Germline CDR1 reads SNHLY; CDR2 reads FYNNEI. This CDR3 is CASSDDREYEQYF. DNA for the CDR3: TGTGCCAGCAGTGACGACAGGGAATACGAGCAGTACTTC.

The V call is TRBV29-1, the J call TRBJ2-3; 11 bases agree with TRBD2. Germline trimming cut 5 bases from V and 3 bases from J; bases unmatched to any gene: 4. Per the germline V gene, CDR1 is SQVTM and CDR2 is ANQGSEA. The CDR3 is 14 amino acids. CDR3 coding DNA: TGCAGCGTTCGATGGACTAGCGGGACAGATACGCAGTATTTT. This translates into CSVRWTSGTDTQYF.

This chain connects TRBV5-1 to TRBJ2-5, with 8 bases identical to TRBD2. The CDR3 consists of 15 residues. V lost 4 bases to trimming and J lost 5 bases; unmatched junction nucleotides: 10. Germline CDR1 reads SGHRS; CDR2 reads YFSETQ. CDR3 residues: CASSPISGRRETQYF. The DNA for the CDR3 is TGCGCCAGCAGCCCGATAAGCGGGAGACGGGAGACCCAGTACTTC.

The chain uses TRBV30 and TRBJ2-1; 15 nucleotides line up with TRBD2. The CDR3 sequence is 18 residues long. After removal of 2 bases from V and 5 bases from J, the junction contained 10 bases not matched to a gene. Germline-derived CDR1 and CDR2 are GTSNPN and SVGIG (reference sequence). The DNA of the CDR3 is TGTGCCTGGAGTCGGCGGACTAGCGGGAGGGGGGCGAACAATGAGCAGTTCTTC. Translation: CAWSRRTSGRGANNEQFF.

V usage is TRBV19 and J usage is TRBJ2-3; D perhaps matches TRBD1 (6 bases). Germline assignment: CDR1 LNHDA and CDR2 SQIVND (reference sequence). The CDR3 has 12 amino acids. Trimming took off 5 bases at V and 7 bases at J, with 10 bases between the two ends. The CDR3 here is CASSPGTNTQYF. The CDR3 coding sequence is TGTGCCAGTAGTCCGGGGACAAATACGCAGTATTTT. The variable domain in full, completed from reference TRBV19 and TRBJ2-3, reads DGGITQSPKYLFRKEGQNVTLSCEQNLNHDAMYWYRQDPGQGLRLIYYSQIVNDFQKGDIAEGYSVSREKKESFPLTVTSAQKNPTAFYLCASSPGTNTQYFGPGTRLTVL.

The genes are TRBV28 and TRBJ2-1; 8 nucleotides agree with TRBD1. With 2 bases clipped from V and 7 bases from J, the junction kept 4 bases outside the gene matches. The CDR3 has 14 residues. Per germline, CDR1 MDHEN and CDR2 SYDVKM. This CDR3 is CASSLPRTGNEQFF. For the CDR3, the DNA is TGTGCCAGCAGTTTACCTCGGACAGGGAATGAGCAGTTCTTC.

This chain joins TRBV4-2 and TRBJ2-3, with 9 nucleotides matching TRBD2. The V segment lost 0 bases and the J segment 5 bases; nucleotides outside the gene matches: 9. This CDR3 spans 17 amino acids. Per the germline V gene, CDR1 is LGHNA and CDR2 is YNFKEQ. The CDR3 nucleotides are TGTGCCAGCAGCCAAGACCGGGCGGGAGGGCACCTAGATACGCAGTATTTT. Translation: CASSQDRAGGHLDTQYF.

The chain uses TRBV27 and TRBJ2-7, with 9 positions matching TRBD2. V gave up 0 bases and J gave up 7 bases; unmatched junction bases: 7. This CDR3 contains 15 residues. The germline CDR1 and CDR2 sequences are MNHEY and SMNVEV (reference sequence). In DNA, the CDR3 is TGTGCCAGCAGTTTATCCCCCGCGGGAGGGGAAGAGCAGTACTTC. As protein: CASSLSPAGGEEQYF.

V gene TRBV6-1 combines with J gene TRBJ2-5; 13 bases are a match to TRBD2. Per the germline V gene, CDR1 is MNHNS and CDR2 is SASEGT. V trimming: 5 bases; J trimming: 4 bases; junction bases outside the gene matches: 4. CDR3 length: 15 residues. The CDR3 loop is CASSPGLAGRETQYF. CDR3 coding DNA: TGTGCCAGCAGTCCGGGACTAGCGGGACGAGAGACCCAGTACTTC.

The genes are TRBV19 and TRBJ2-4; TRBD1 agrees at 7 bases. CDR1 and CDR2 from the germline V gene are LNHDA and SQIVND (reference sequence). The length of the CDR3 is 14 residues. V was pared by 7 bases and J by 8 bases, with 11 bases of the junction left unmatched. The CDR3 loop reads CASTRTGGGDIQYF. Written as DNA, the CDR3 is TGTGCCAGTACCCGGACAGGCGGTGGGGACATTCAGTACTTC.

The CDR3 bases are TGTGCCAGCAGCGACGGACAGGGGGAGACCCAGTACTTC. This gives the protein CASSDGQGETQYF. The chain links TRBV2 to TRBJ2-5; 9 nucleotides line up with TRBD1. The CDR3 covers 13 residues. Germline assignment: CDR1 SNHLY and CDR2 FYNNEI. V lost 6 bases to trimming and J lost 5 bases; unmatched junction nucleotides: 4.

This clone has just one count. The V and J genes are TRBV11-2 and TRBJ2-1, with 8 bases identical to TRBD2. This CDR3 comprises 16 residues. The V and J ends lost 0 bases and 2 bases, in that order; junction bases with no gene match: 3. Per the germline V gene, CDR1 is SGHAT and CDR2 is FQNNGV. The CDR3, as DNA: TGTGCCAGCAGCTTAGACGCGGGAGGCACCTACAATGAGCAGTTCTTC. This codes for CASSLDAGGTYNEQFF.

The chain uses TRBV5-6 and TRBJ2-1, with D unclear. From germline, CDR1 is SGHDT and CDR2 YYEEEE. This CDR3 region has 12 residues. V was pared by 1 base and J by 6 bases, with 5 bases between. CDR3 protein: CASSLSVNEQFF. CDR3 sequence (DNA): TGTGCCAGCAGCTTGTCGGTCAATGAGCAGTTCTTC. The variable domain in full, completed from reference TRBV5-6 and TRBJ2-1, reads DAGVTQSPTHLIKTRGQQVTLRCSPKSGHDTVSWYQQALGQGPQFIFQYYEEEERQRGNFPDRFSGHQFPNYSSELNVNALLLGDSALYLCASSLSVNEQFFGPGTRLTVL.

This rearrangement joins TRBV10-1 to TRBJ1-1; 7 positions match TRBD1. Germline values: CDR1 WNHNN, CDR2 SYGVQD (reference sequence). Trimming removed 5 bases from V and 1 base from J; junction bases left unmatched: 4. The CDR3 loop spans 14 amino acids. The CDR3 loop reads CASSTGTANTEAFF. The CDR3 DNA follows: TGCGCCAGCAGTACCGGGACAGCGAACACTGAAGCTTTCTTT.

J is TRBJ1-2 and V is TRBV5-4; TRBD1 agrees at 9 bases. Germline V gene lookup returns CDR1 SGHNT and CDR2 YYREEE (reference sequence). CDR3 length: 15 amino acids. The junction had 12 bases not matched to a gene; V was cut back by 7 bases and J by 5 bases. Here the CDR3 reads CASSSPTGGEYGYTF. The CDR3 DNA sequence: TGTGCCAGCTCCTCCCCAACAGGGGGCGAATATGGCTACACCTTC.

V usage is TRBV5-6 and J usage is TRBJ1-2; unclear D gene. The CDR3 totals 14 residues. Germline V CDR1 and CDR2: SGHDT, YYEEEE. The V and J ends lost 4 bases and 8 bases respectively, with 18 bases between them. In nucleotides, the CDR3 is TGTGCCAGCAGCCCTACCACGGGGATGGAGGGCTACACCTTC. Protein: CASSPTTGMEGYTF.

The gene calls are TRBV6-6 and TRBJ2-7; the D gene is possibly TRBD1 (5 bases). Trimming took off 3 bases at V and 6 bases at J, with 15 bases between the two ends. The CDR3 spans 14 residues. Germline values: CDR1 MNHNY, CDR2 SVGAGI (reference sequence). CDR3 in DNA: TGTGCCAGCAGTTATCTAGGTGGACAATTCGAGCAGTACTTC. It codes for CASSYLGGQFEQYF.

This clone was counted a few times. The chain joins TRBV5-1 to TRBJ1-1, with D possibly TRBD1 on 6 matching bases. Germline CDR1 is SGHRS and CDR2 is YFSETQ. The CDR3 runs 14 residues. Trimming shortened V by 3 bases and J by 4 bases, and 13 bases separated the two germline ends. The CDR3, as DNA: TGCGCCAGCAGCTCGGACAGTACCTCCACTGAAGCTTTCTTT. Its protein is CASSSDSTSTEAFF.